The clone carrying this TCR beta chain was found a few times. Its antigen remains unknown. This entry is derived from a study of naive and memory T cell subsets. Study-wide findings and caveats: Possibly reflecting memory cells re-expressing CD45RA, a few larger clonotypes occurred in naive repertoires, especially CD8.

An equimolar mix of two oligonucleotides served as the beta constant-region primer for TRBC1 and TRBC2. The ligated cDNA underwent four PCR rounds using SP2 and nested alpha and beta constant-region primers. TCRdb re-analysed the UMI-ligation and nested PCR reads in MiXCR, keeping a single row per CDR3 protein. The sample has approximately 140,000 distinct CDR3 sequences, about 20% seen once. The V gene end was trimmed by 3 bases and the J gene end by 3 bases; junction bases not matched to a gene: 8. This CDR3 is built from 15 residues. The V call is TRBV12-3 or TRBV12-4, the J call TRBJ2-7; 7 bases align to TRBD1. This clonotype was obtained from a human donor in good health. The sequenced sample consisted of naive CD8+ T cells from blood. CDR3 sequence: CASSFWTGKNYEQYF. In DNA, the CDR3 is TGTGCCAGCAGTTTTTGGACAGGAAAAAACTACGAGCAGTACTTC.